The rows below give T cell receptor beta chains drawn from one sample of a study of neurological immune-mediated disorders. TCRdb re-called the 5' RACE reads through MiXCR, storing one row per CDR3 protein. This sample has about 55,000 distinct CDR3 sequences; around 4% occur once, and the top ten carry 1.6%. Sequenced sample: PBMCs. The source is a man aged 30 to 39 with multiple sclerosis. The CDR3 runs from the conserved cysteine through the conserved F or W. A D gene is named only where the DNA matches it firmly. Size is stated as once, few, many, or a class for an expanded clone.

>TRBJ1-2|TRBV7-2|many|NA
CASSSRSSSTYGYTF
TGTGCCAGCAGCTCAAGATCTAGTTCCACGTATGGCTACACCTTC
>TRBJ1-1|TRBV7-9|few|NA
CASSLGVGGYTEAFF
TGTGCCAGCAGCTTAGGAGTAGGGGGTTACACTGAAGCTTTCTTT
>TRBJ2-7|TRBV6-5|many|TRBD2
CASSYERGTYEQYF
TGTGCCAGCAGTTACGAGCGGGGGACCTACGAGCAGTACTTC
>TRBJ2-5|TRBV29-1|many|TRBD1
CSVGSGTGGQETQYF
TGCAGCGTAGGTTCCGGGACAGGGGGCCAGGAGACCCAGTACTTC
>TRBJ2-6|TRBV5-1|many|NA
CASSGSGANVLTF
TGCGCCAGCAGCGGCTCTGGGGCCAACGTCCTGACTTTC
>TRBJ1-6|TRBV7-9|many|TRBD1
CASSIGGQEQTRNYNSPLHF
TGTGCCAGCAGCATAGGAGGACAGGAGCAAACCCGTAACTATAATTCACCCCTCCACTTT
>TRBJ2-1|TRBV12-3/TRBV12-4|many|NA
CASSLWRSARDEQFF
TGTGCCAGCAGTTTATGGCGGAGCGCGAGGGATGAGCAGTTCTTC
>TRBJ1-5|TRBV12-3/TRBV12-4|many|NA
CASSSLFNQPQHF
TGTGCCAGCAGCTCTCTTTTTAATCAGCCCCAGCATTTT
>TRBJ2-2|TRBV7-6|few|NA
CASSSRVTGELFF
TGTGCCAGCAGCTCCAGGGTCACCGGGGAGCTGTTTTTT
>TRBJ2-3|TRBV20-1|many|NA
CSASDRSSTDTQYF
TGCAGTGCCAGCGACAGGTCTAGCACAGATACGCAGTATTTT
>TRBJ2-5|TRBV2|many|NA
CASKRGVGQETQYF
TGTGCCAGCAAAAGGGGGGTGGGCCAAGAGACCCAGTACTTC
>TRBJ2-3|TRBV11-2|many|TRBD2
CASSLGTRNTSTDTQYF
TGTGCCAGCAGCTTAGGGACTAGAAATACTAGCACAGATACGCAGTATTTT
>TRBJ2-7|TRBV6-2/TRBV6-3|many|NA
CASSLIGRGNPYEQYF
TGTGCCAGCAGTTTGATAGGTAGGGGGAATCCCTACGAGCAGTACTTC
>TRBJ2-1|TRBV29-1|many|NA
CSVEDMAARSELF
TGCAGCGTTGAAGATATGGCAGCCCGATCGGAACTCTTC
>TRBJ2-1|TRBV7-3|many|TRBD2
CASASGASGGYEQFF
TGTGCCAGCGCCTCTGGGGCTAGCGGGGGGTATGAGCAGTTCTTC
>TRBJ1-5|TRBV3-1|few|NA
CASSQDSNQPQHF
TGTGCCAGCAGCCAAGACTCTAATCAGCCCCAGCATTTT
>TRBJ1-3|TRBV7-2|many|NA
CASSLVGQSSGNTIYF
TGTGCCAGCAGCTTAGTCGGTCAGAGCTCTGGAAACACCATATATTTT
>TRBJ2-7|TRBV5-1|few|NA
CASSPGTKLTYEQYF
TGCGCCAGCAGCCCAGGGACAAAGCTGACCTACGAGCAGTACTTC
>TRBJ2-3|TRBV20-1|many|NA
CSASVAPRTQYF
TGCAGTGCTAGCGTGGCCCCAAGGACGCAGTATTTT
>TRBJ2-5|TRBV20-1|many|NA
CSARDPRETQYF
TGCAGTGCTAGAGATCCCAGAGAGACCCAGTACTTC
>TRBJ1-1|TRBV7-9|few|TRBD1
CASSGTALNTEAFF
TGTGCCAGCTCCGGGACAGCCCTGAACACTGAAGCTTTCTTT
>TRBJ2-3|TRBV9|many|NA
CATEQLGQSTDTQYF
TGTGCCACCGAGCAGCTCGGACAGAGCACAGATACGCAGTATTTT
>TRBJ1-2|TRBV7-8|many|NA
CASSLGDGYTF
TGTGCCAGCAGCTTAGGGGATGGCTACACCTTC
>TRBJ2-1|TRBV20-1|many|TRBD2
CSARGLAGYNEQFF
TGCAGTGCCCGAGGACTAGCGGGGTACAATGAGCAGTTCTTC
>TRBJ2-7|TRBV10-1|many|NA
CASSEDEGLHEQYF
TGCGCCAGCAGTGAGGATGAGGGGCTGCACGAGCAGTACTTC